The rows below give T cell receptor beta chains drawn from one sample of a study of cytomegalovirus exposure and HLA in healthy donors. TCRdb's copy holds only in-frame clones and misses some; the assay was immunoSEQ multiplex PCR. The sample lists approximately 150,000 clones; roughly 78% were seen once. The sequenced sample was PBMCs. These receptors came from a female donor in good health and CMV-seronegative. The CDR3 runs from the conserved cysteine through the conserved F or W. The D gene is left open where the match is weak. Not all rows give a size; the values are once, few, many and, for expanded clones, a class.

j_call v_call clone_size d_call cdr3_aa cdr3_nt
TRBJ1-1 TRBV7-8 - TRBD1 CASSLNRGTEAFF TGTGCCAGCAGCTTAAACAGGGGGACTGAAGCTTTCTTT
TRBJ1-4 TRBV19 few - CASSISGFNEKLFF TGTGCCAGTAGTATATCGGGGTTTAATGAAAAACTGTTTTTT
TRBJ2-3 TRBV7-9 once TRBD2 CASSYSGGTDTQYF TGTGCCAGCAGCTATAGCGGGGGGACAGATACGCAGTATTTT
TRBJ2-5 TRBV11-2 - - CASSSQETQYF TGTGCCAGCAGCTCTCAAGAGACCCAGTACTTC
TRBJ2-7 TRBV7-9 few TRBD1 CASSSGQVLGEQYF TGTGCCAGCAGCTCGGGACAGGTCTTAGGAGAGCAGTACTTC
TRBJ1-5 TRBV28 - - CASRGGNQPQHF TGTGCCAGCAGGGGAGGCAATCAGCCCCAGCATTTT
TRBJ2-1 TRBV19 - TRBD1 CASRRNWDSHEQFF TGTGCCAGTAGACGAAATTGGGACAGCCATGAGCAGTTCTTC
TRBJ2-7 TRBV7-2 - - CASSLAPQVGQYF TGTGCCAGCAGCTTAGCCCCCCAGGTGGGGCAGTACTTC
TRBJ1-1 TRBV30 - - CAWSGGTGRRNTEAFF TGTGCCTGGAGTGGAGGAACAGGGCGGCGGAACACTGAAGCTTTCTTT
TRBJ2-3 TRBV7-9 few TRBD2 CASSLDGGDTQYF TGTGCCAGCAGCTTAGACGGGGGGGATACGCAGTATTTT
TRBJ2-3 TRBV27 - - CASSQNRVDTQYF TGTGCCAGCAGTCAGAACAGGGTTGATACGCAGTATTTT
TRBJ2-7 TRBV9 - - CASSSWGQQGYEQYF TGTGCCAGCAGTTCCTGGGGGCAACAGGGCTACGAGCAGTACTTC
TRBJ2-7 TRBV5-1 few TRBD1 CASSWTGGEQYF TGCGCCAGCAGCTGGACAGGGGGCGAGCAGTACTTC
TRBJ1-3 TRBV19 - - CASSPRRGMLSGNTIYF TGTGCCAGCTCCCCTCGTAGAGGGATGCTCTCTGGAAACACCATATATTTT
TRBJ2-2 TRBV5-1 - - CASSWFGVTASNTGELFF TGCGCCAGCAGCTGGTTCGGTGTTACAGCCTCCAACACCGGGGAGCTGTTTTTT
TRBJ1-1 TRBV29-1 - - CSVEEGRGNTEAFF TGCAGCGTTGAGGAGGGTCGAGGGAACACTGAAGCTTTCTTT
TRBJ1-2 TRBV2 - - CASSRLNRGYTF TGTGCCAGCAGCCGACTTAATCGGGGCTACACCTTC
TRBJ2-7 TRBV18 - TRBD2 CASSPSSGTTYEQYF TGTGCCAGCTCACCATCTAGCGGGACAACCTACGAGCAGTACTTC
TRBJ2-1 TRBV7-9 - TRBD2 CASSPSGGSYNEQFF TGTGCCAGCAGCCCCAGCGGGGGTTCCTACAATGAGCAGTTCTTC
TRBJ1-1 TRBV27 - TRBD1 CASTGQGNTEAFF TGTGCCAGTACGGGACAGGGTAACACTGAAGCTTTCTTT
TRBJ2-7 TRBV20-1 - - CSAISGEQYF TGCAGTGCTATTTCAGGCGAGCAGTACTTC
TRBJ1-5 TRBV19 - - CASSIPRAVEPQHF TGTGCCAGTAGTATTCCCAGGGCCGTCGAACCCCAGCATTTT
TRBJ2-5 TRBV15 - - CATSRGGQLQETQYF TGTGCCACCAGCAGAGGAGGACAGCTCCAAGAGACCCAGTACTTC
TRBJ2-5 TRBV5-6 - - CASSLRPRSGETQYF TGTGCCAGCAGCCTCCGCCCGCGCTCCGGGGAGACCCAGTACTTC
TRBJ1-2 TRBV19 - TRBD1 CASMTGPGYGYTF TGTGCCAGTATGACAGGGCCCGGCTATGGCTACACCTTC
TRBJ2-2 TRBV4-1 - - CASGRGASGGELFF TGCGCCAGCGGGAGGGGGGCCTCCGGCGGGGAGCTGTTTTTT
TRBJ1-2 TRBV5-4 - TRBD1 CASSPGGLDYGYTF TGTGCCAGCAGCCCAGGGGGTCTGGACTATGGCTACACCTTC
TRBJ2-1 TRBV7-8 - TRBD1 CASSYAAGQEFF TGTGCCAGCAGCTACGCCGCGGGACAGGAGTTCTTC
TRBJ2-1 TRBV7-9 - TRBD2 CASSLYAASGTGNEQFF TGTGCCAGCAGCTTATACGCGGCTAGCGGGACGGGTAATGAGCAGTTCTTC
TRBJ2-7 TRBV19 - - CASSTTSSLEQYF TGTGCCAGTAGTACCACTAGCAGTCTCGAGCAGTACTTC
TRBJ1-1 TRBV20-1 - - CSARDRREAFF TGCAGTGCTAGAGATCGGCGGGAAGCTTTCTTT
TRBJ2-1 TRBV28 - TRBD2 CASLAGGYTGLNEQFF TGTGCCAGCCTAGCGGGAGGGTATACCGGTCTCAATGAGCAGTTCTTC
TRBJ1-2 TRBV7-9 - TRBD1 CASSLLGDRGFSNYGYTF TGTGCCAGCAGTCTCTTAGGGGACAGGGGGTTCTCCAACTATGGCTACACCTTC
TRBJ2-1 TRBV28 - TRBD2 CASSLRGRAGDEQFF TGTGCCAGCAGTTTACGCGGGAGGGCCGGGGATGAGCAGTTCTTC
TRBJ1-3 TRBV30 - - CAWSGDRRSVGNTIYF TGTGCCTGGAGTGGAGACAGACGCAGCGTCGGAAACACCATATATTTT
TRBJ2-1 TRBV28 - TRBD2 CASSRGGSPRGSYNEQFF TGTGCCAGCAGTCGCGGGGGGTCCCCCCGGGGTTCCTACAATGAGCAGTTCTTC
TRBJ2-3 TRBV5-6 - TRBD1 CASSGLRGLGTDTQYF TGTGCCAGCAGCGGTTTAAGGGGGCTCGGCACAGATACGCAGTATTTT
TRBJ1-1 TRBV6-1 few - CASSEGRATMNTEAFF TGTGCCAGCAGTGAAGGGAGGGCAACCATGAACACTGAAGCTTTCTTT
TRBJ1-2 TRBV28 - - CASKEETTMFYGYTF TGTGCCAGCAAAGAAGAGACAACCATGTTCTATGGCTACACCTTC
TRBJ2-7 TRBV5-5 - TRBD1 CASSPTGQGPYEQYF TGTGCCAGCAGCCCCACTGGACAGGGACCCTACGAGCAGTACTTC
TRBJ1-2 TRBV30 - TRBD1 CAWSALHTTGNYGYTF TGTGCCTGGAGTGCACTACACACGACAGGGAACTATGGCTACACCTTC
TRBJ1-1 TRBV27 - - CASSLEVNTEAFF TGTGCCAGCAGTTTGGAGGTGAACACTGAAGCTTTCTTT
TRBJ1-2 TRBV2 - - CASSESGIYGYTF TGTGCCAGCAGTGAATCAGGGATCTATGGCTACACCTTC
TRBJ2-5 TRBV9 - TRBD2 CASSTSTWGGGARETQYF TGTGCCAGCAGCACTAGTACCTGGGGCGGGGGGGCGAGGGAGACCCAGTACTTC
TRBJ2-3 TRBV7-2 once - CASSASPSTDTQYF TGTGCCAGCAGTGCGTCCCCTAGCACAGATACGCAGTATTTT
TRBJ2-7 TRBV10-2 - - CASRSYYEQYF TGCGCCAGCAGGAGTTACTACGAGCAGTACTTC
TRBJ1-5 TRBV6-6 once - CASSIQGSQPQHF TGTGCCAGCAGTATACAGGGTAGTCAGCCCCAGCATTTT
TRBJ2-2 TRBV19 - - CASNRENTGELFF TGTGCCAGTAACAGGGAGAACACCGGGGAGCTGTTTTTT
TRBJ2-3 TRBV28 - TRBD1 CASSLNRGPTDTQYF TGTGCCAGCAGTTTAAACAGGGGGCCCACAGATACGCAGTATTTT
TRBJ2-3 TRBV4-2 - TRBD2 CASSQVMDAGGPLSADTQYF TGTGCCAGCAGCCAAGTCATGGACGCGGGAGGGCCCCTTAGCGCAGATACGCAGTATTTT
TRBJ1-1 TRBV5-1 - TRBD1 CASSAGDRGLGEAFF TGCGCCAGCAGCGCGGGCGACAGGGGCTTAGGTGAAGCTTTCTTT